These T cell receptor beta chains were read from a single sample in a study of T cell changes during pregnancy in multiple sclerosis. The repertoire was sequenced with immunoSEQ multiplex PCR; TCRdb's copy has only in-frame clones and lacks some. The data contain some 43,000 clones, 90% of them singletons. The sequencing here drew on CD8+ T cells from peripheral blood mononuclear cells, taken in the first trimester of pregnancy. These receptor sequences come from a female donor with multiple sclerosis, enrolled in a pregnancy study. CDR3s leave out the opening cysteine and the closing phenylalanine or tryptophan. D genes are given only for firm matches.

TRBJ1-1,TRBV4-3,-,ASSPFSGTNEAF
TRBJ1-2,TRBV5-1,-,ASSPEDGYSYGYT
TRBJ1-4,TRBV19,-,ASSISANEKLF
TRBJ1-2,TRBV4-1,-,ASSRSVGGLDYGYT
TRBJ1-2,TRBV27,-,ASSLAGQFSYGYT
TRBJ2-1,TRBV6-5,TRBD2,ASSASGGHNEQF
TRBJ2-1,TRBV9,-,ASSRESYNEQF
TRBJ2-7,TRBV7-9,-,ASSLGQASYEQY
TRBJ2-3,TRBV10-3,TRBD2,ATREGTDTQY
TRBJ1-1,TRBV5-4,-,ASSRILTGNTEAF
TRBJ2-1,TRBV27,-,ASSLYRGGYNEQF
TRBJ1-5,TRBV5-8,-,ASSLTRPQH
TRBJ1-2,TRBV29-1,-,SVDVTSGGYT
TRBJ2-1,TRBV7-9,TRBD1,ASSLVGRGQGEQF
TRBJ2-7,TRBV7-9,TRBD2,ASSDGTSGTAYEQY
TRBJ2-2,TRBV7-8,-,ASSQDRQNTGELF
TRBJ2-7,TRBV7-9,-,ASSPPGVGPYEQY
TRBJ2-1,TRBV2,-,ASSEAQTSSLNEQF
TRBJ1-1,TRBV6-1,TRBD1,ASGYGTGDRF
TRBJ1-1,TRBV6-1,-,ATFLDRVEAF
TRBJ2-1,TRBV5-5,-,ASSSRPTGSYNEQF
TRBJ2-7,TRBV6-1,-,ASSEAIRGGYEQY
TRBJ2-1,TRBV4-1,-,ASSHGGQNYNEQF
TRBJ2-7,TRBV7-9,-,ASSVVGAVEQQY
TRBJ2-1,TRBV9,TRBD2,ASSAPSGGMYNEQF
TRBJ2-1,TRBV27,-,ASSWGEYNEQF
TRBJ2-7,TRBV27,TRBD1,ASSLMGQGPEQY
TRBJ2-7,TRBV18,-,ASSPAANYEQY
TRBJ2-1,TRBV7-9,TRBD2,ASSSLLLAPSSYNEQF
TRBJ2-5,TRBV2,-,ASSEVGSQETQY
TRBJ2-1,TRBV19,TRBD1,ASSPYSRDRVSYNEQF
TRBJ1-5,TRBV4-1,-,ASSQGGGGGNQPQH
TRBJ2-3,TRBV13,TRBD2,ASRPEGSGGSDTQY
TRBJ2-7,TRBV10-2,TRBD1,ASSQGTGTYEQY
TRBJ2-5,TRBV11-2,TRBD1,ASSPPPGQKETQY
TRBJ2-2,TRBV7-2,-,ASSLEGFGTGELF